These 18 T cell receptor beta chains originate from one sample sequenced in a study of human T cells and chemical hapten exposure (dated by TCRdb to 2020 to 2022). The time point label here, explained by the study, means: pre-sensitization, week 0. This sample's treatment or condition label indicates: therapeutic diphenylcyclopropenone sensitization with weekly scalp DPC. Library creation used RACE. Sequencing relied on a NextSeq 500. Using fastp trimming at Q25 and MiXCR clonotype assembly, TCRdb reanalyzed the public sequencing data and kept in-frame beta chains. Every CDR3 protein is listed once, alongside the most common genes and DNA of its rows. The sample has roughly 250,000 distinct CDR3 sequences on record, over 8% of them singletons. The ten largest clonotypes hold 2% to 3% of the sample. This specimen consisted of whole blood, obtained in connection with sensitization to the hapten diphenylcyclopropenone (DPC). The receptors originated from a woman aged 40-49 years with alopecia areata. Some clones in this sample may be carry-over from other donors' samples.

This clonotype was recorded a few times. The rearrangement joins TRBV3-1 to TRBJ1-4, with 10 bases that match TRBD1. The germline V gene encodes CDR1 LGHDT and CDR2 YNNKEL (reference sequence). The CDR3 runs 15 residues. The V gene end was trimmed by 2 bases and the J gene end by 5 bases; junction bases not matched to a gene: 2. The CDR3 spells CASSQLGQGNEKLFF. The CDR3 DNA is TGTGCCAGCAGCCAACTGGGACAGGGGAATGAAAAACTGTTTTTT.

This clonotype was seen only a few times. The chain is built from TRBV7-2 and TRBJ1-2; D unclear. This CDR3 comprises 13 residues. Germline loops: CDR1 SGHTA, CDR2 FQGNSA. V gave up 6 bases and J gave up 4 bases, with 12 bases separating them. The CDR3 is CASSRAEVYGYTF. As DNA, the CDR3 is TGTGCCAGCAGTAGGGCGGAGGTCTATGGCTACACCTTC.

This clonotype was observed a few times. This chain connects TRBV7-9 to TRBJ2-1, with 16 bases identical to TRBD2. After removal of 1 base from V and 13 bases from J, the junction contained 4 bases not matched to a gene. In germline, CDR1 is SEHNR, CDR2 FQNEAQ (reference sequence). This CDR3 is built from 15 residues. CDR3 DNA: TGTGCCAGCAGCTTAGAGGGACTAGCGGGAGGGGACCAGTTCTTC. This translates into CASSLEGLAGGDQFF.

This clonotype was seen only a few times. The rearrangement uses TRBV6-2 or TRBV6-3 and TRBJ2-3, with D possibly being TRBD2 (6 bases). This CDR3 contains 16 residues. V was cut by 5 bases and J by 3 bases, with 18 bases left in between. Germline CDR1 is MNHEY and CDR2 is SVGEGT. In DNA, the CDR3 is TGTGCCAGCAGTACGGGACTCGCGTGGAGGACAGATACGCAGTATTTT. This sequence encodes CASSTGLAWRTDTQYF.

This chain links TRBV4-1 with TRBJ1-6; D not certain. This CDR3 contains 16 residues. Germline CDR1 is MGHRA and CDR2 is YSYEKL. Trimming cost V 2 bases and J 2 bases, with 10 bases left between them. The CDR3 loop reads CASSQTPGPYNSPLHF. The CDR3 DNA reads as TGCGCCAGCAGCCAAACGCCGGGCCCCTATAATTCACCCCTCCACTTT.

The V gene is TRBV9, the J gene TRBJ2-1; TRBD2 is a possible D gene (6 bases). CDR1 and CDR2 from the germline V gene are SGDLS and YYNGEE. The ends were cut back, 4 bases at V and 0 bases at J, with 14 bases in the middle. The CDR3 contains 16 residues. In DNA form, the CDR3 reads TGTGCCAGCAGCCTTAGCGGTATCAGCTCCTACAATGAGCAGTTCTTC. It yields the protein CASSLSGISSYNEQFF. Full variable domain (outside the CDR3, taken from reference TRBV9 and TRBJ2-1): DSGVTQTPKHLITATGQRVTLRCSPRSGDLSVYWYQQSLDQGLQFLIQYYNGEERAKGNILERFSAQQFPDLHSELNLSSLELGDSALYFCASSLSGISSYNEQFFGPGTRLTVL.

In this sample, this clonotype turned up many times. The chain recombines TRBV29-1 with TRBJ1-1; 7 bases are shared with TRBD1. The CDR3 has 15 residues. J gave up 1 base and V 4 bases, and 9 bases lay outside the gene matches. Germline V CDR1 and CDR2: SQVTM, ANQGSEA. This CDR3 is CSVGFLGQRNTEAFF. CDR3 sequence (DNA): TGCAGCGTTGGATTTTTGGGACAGAGGAACACTGAAGCTTTCTTT.

This clonotype was found a few times. This sequence joins TRBV6-5 and TRBJ2-3; 7 bases are a match to TRBD2. J gave up 2 bases and V 0 bases, and 5 bases lay outside the gene matches. Germline values: CDR1 MNHEY, CDR2 SVGAGI. The CDR3 has 16 residues. CDR3 sequence reads: CASSYSKRELTDTQYF. The CDR3 bases are TGTGCCAGCAGTTACTCGAAGCGGGAACTCACAGATACGCAGTATTTT.

Only a few counts were recorded for this clonotype. This chain links TRBV2 with TRBJ2-1; D uncertain. Germline CDR1 SNHLY, CDR2 FYNNEI. The CDR3 totals 15 residues. Trimming stripped 7 bases from V and 0 bases from J, with 13 bases between. The CDR3 reads CASTLIKGSYNEQFF. In DNA form, the CDR3 reads TGTGCCAGCACCCTCATAAAGGGCTCCTACAATGAGCAGTTCTTC.

In its sample, this clonotype was seen a few times. The rearrangement uses TRBV28 and TRBJ2-3, with D perhaps being TRBD1 or TRBD2 (5 bases each). Per the germline V gene, CDR1 is MDHEN and CDR2 is SYDVKM. The CDR3 covers 15 residues. Between the trimmed V and J ends, which lost 5 bases and 1 base, there was a span of 13 bases. The CDR3 DNA sequence: TGTGCCAGCAGTCGACCGGGACGCGGCACAGATACGCAGTATTTT. This codes for CASSRPGRGTDTQYF.

This sequence joins TRBV7-9 and TRBJ1-1, with 9 nucleotides matching TRBD1. V lost 6 bases to trimming and J lost 4 bases; unmatched junction nucleotides: 12. The CDR3 runs 16 residues. Germline CDR1 SEHNR, CDR2 FQNEAQ (reference sequence). CDR3 protein: CASRAGTGQGTTEAFF. The CDR3 DNA sequence: TGTGCCAGCAGGGCAGGGACTGGACAGGGGACCACTGAAGCTTTCTTT.

The table lists this clonotype with a few counts. The chain recombines TRBV20-1 with TRBJ2-7; 11 bases fit TRBD2. Germline loops: CDR1 DFQATT, CDR2 SNEGSKA (reference sequence). J was trimmed by 3 bases and V by 4 bases; bases with no gene match: 5. This CDR3 is 14 amino acids long. CDR3 DNA sequence: TGCAGTGCTATGCCTCTAGCGGGAGGCTACGAGCAGTACTTC. It encodes CSAMPLAGGYEQYF.

V usage is TRBV4-2 and J usage is TRBJ2-7, with D maybe TRBD2 (6 bases). The CDR3 has 19 residues. Deletions cut 1 base from V and 5 bases from J, with 27 bases between. From germline, CDR1 is LGHNA and CDR2 YNFKEQ. The CDR3 DNA sequence: TGTGCCAGCAGCCAAGTCGGTGGGTCAGGGCGGGGCCCCCCCCACGAGCAGTACTTC. Encoded protein: CASSQVGGSGRGPPHEQYF.

In regard to this clonotype: This likely comes from a read error, as the CDR3 has no conserved phenylalanine or tryptophan at its end. The chain carries TRBV12-3 or TRBV12-4 and TRBJ2-3, with D unresolved. Trimming pared 7 bases from V and 5 bases from J, leaving 7 bases between. The CDR3 sequence is 11 residues long. As DNA, the CDR3 is TGTGCCAGCACCTGGGGAGATACGCAGTATTTA. Its protein product is CASTWGDTQYL.

This clonotype was observed a few times. This rearrangement joins TRBV20-1 to TRBJ2-7, with 11 positions matching TRBD2. Trimming cost V 1 base and J 0 bases; bases outside gene matches: 11. The CDR3 has 18 amino acids. Germline V lookup: CDR1 DFQATT, CDR2 SNEGSKA (reference sequence). CDR3 bases: TGCAGTGCTAGAGTAGCGGGAGGGAGACATCTTAGCTCCTACGAGCAGTACTTC. Translated, it gives CSARVAGGRHLSSYEQYF.

This clonotype has only a few counts. The V and J genes are TRBV4-1 and TRBJ1-2; weak D call: TRBD1 (6 bases). Germline CDR1 is MGHRA and CDR2 is YSYEKL. The length of the CDR3 is 15 residues. Trimming left V 1 base short and J 7 bases short, with 16 bases between. CDR3 sequence (DNA): TGCGCCAGCAGCCAAGGGCCCCAGGGGCCCGCTGGCTACACCTTC. It yields the protein CASSQGPQGPAGYTF.

This clonotype was detected ten times or more. V gene TRBV27 combines with J gene TRBJ2-3, with 8 positions matching TRBD2. The CDR3 is 15 amino acids. J gave up 0 bases and V 6 bases, and 5 bases lay outside the gene matches. Germline V gene lookup returns CDR1 MNHEY and CDR2 SMNVEV (reference sequence). CDR3 protein: CASSSPSGSTDTQYF. The DNA of the CDR3 is TGTGCCAGCAGCAGTCCTAGCGGGAGCACAGATACGCAGTATTTT.

V usage is TRBV9 and J usage is TRBJ2-1, with 8 bases aligning to TRBD1. V was clipped by 5 bases and J by 7 bases; unmatched bases: 11. This CDR3 spans 15 amino acids. Germline CDR1 reads SGDLS; CDR2 reads YYNGEE. CDR3 protein: CASSPGGRVGNEQFF. The CDR3 DNA is TGTGCCAGCAGTCCAGGGGGCAGGGTGGGAAATGAGCAGTTCTTC.